This T cell receptor (beta chain) was identified in a study of T cells after yellow fever vaccination. Across the study: Fractions containing few cells were prepared with SMART-Seq v4 Ultra Low Input. Study results and limitations: A small share of clonotypes appeared in both CD4 and CD8 compartments.

V lost 2 bases, J lost 2 bases, and 12 bases lay in between. The CDR3 loop spans 15 amino acids. The germline V gene encodes CDR1 SGDLS and CDR2 YYNGEE. In this sample, this clonotype turned up a few times. Antigen: not known. 5'RACE template switching produced TCR cDNA carrying a universal primer site and UMIs. TCRdb analysed the 5' RACE reads with MiXCR anew, one entry per CDR3 protein. The data show more than 450,000 distinct CDR3 sequences, 20% to 25% seen once. The sample in question was PBMCs, obtained approximately 22 days after the first yellow fever vaccination. The chain couples TRBV9 to TRBJ2-3; maybe TRBD1 (5 bases). The sequence was obtained from a man in his late teens or twenties who received the YFV17D yellow fever vaccine. CDR3 sequence: CASSVGAGYTDTQYF. CDR3 sequence (DNA): TGTGCCAGCAGCGTTGGGGCAGGATACACAGATACGCAGTATTTT.